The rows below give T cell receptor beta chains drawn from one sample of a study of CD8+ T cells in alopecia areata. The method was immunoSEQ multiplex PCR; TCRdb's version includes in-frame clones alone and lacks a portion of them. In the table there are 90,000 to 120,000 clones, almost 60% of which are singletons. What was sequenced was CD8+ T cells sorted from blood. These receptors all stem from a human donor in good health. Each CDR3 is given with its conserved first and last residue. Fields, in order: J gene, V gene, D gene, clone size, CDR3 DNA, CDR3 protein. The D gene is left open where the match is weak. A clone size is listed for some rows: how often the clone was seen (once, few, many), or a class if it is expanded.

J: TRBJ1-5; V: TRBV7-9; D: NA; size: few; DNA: TGTGCCAGCAGCTTAGCGGGGGGACCCGATCAGCCCCAGCATTTT; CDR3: CASSLAGGPDQPQHF
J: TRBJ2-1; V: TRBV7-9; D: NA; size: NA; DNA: TGTGCCAGCAGCCCCAAGCAAGGACGGCAGGGGAGAGATGAGCAGTTCTTC; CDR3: CASSPKQGRQGRDEQFF
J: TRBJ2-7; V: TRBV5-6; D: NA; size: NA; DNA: TGTGCCAGCAGCTTGGCCTCCTACGAGCAGTACTTC; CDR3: CASSLASYEQYF
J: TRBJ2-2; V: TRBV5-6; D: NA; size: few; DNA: TGTGCCAGCAGCCCGGGTAGTGGCACCGGGGAGCTGTTTTTT; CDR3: CASSPGSGTGELFF
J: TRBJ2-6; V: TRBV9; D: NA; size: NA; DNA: TGTGCCAGCAGCGTAAGGGGTGCTGGGGCCAACGTCCTGACTTTC; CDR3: CASSVRGAGANVLTF
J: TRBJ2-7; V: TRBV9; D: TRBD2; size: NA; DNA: TGTGCCAGCAGCGCGGGAGGTAAGACGGGACCTACCTACGAGCAGTACTTC; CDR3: CASSAGGKTGPTYEQYF
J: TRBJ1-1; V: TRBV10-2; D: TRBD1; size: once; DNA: TGCGCCAGCGTACCAGACAGGGTCCCTGAAGCTTTCTTT; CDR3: CASVPDRVPEAFF
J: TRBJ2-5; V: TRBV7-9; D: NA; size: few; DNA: TGTGCCAGCAGTCTCTTTGAGACCCAGTACTTC; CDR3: CASSLFETQYF
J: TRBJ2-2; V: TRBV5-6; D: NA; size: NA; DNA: TGTGCCAGCAGCGGGGGACGACTGAACACCGGGGAGCTGTTTTTT; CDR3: CASSGGRLNTGELFF
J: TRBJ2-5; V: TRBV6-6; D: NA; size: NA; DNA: TGTGCCAGCAGTTACGGCGGTCAAAAGACCCAGTACTTC; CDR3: CASSYGGQKTQYF
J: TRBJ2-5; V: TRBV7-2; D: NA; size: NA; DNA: TGTGCCAGCAGCGGATGGTACCAAGAGACCCAGTACTTC; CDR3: CASSGWYQETQYF
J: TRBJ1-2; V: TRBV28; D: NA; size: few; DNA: TGTGCCAGCAGTTCACCCCCAGGCTACACCTTC; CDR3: CASSSPPGYTF
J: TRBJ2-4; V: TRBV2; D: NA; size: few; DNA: TGTGCCGGTCTTGACGGGGCGTCCATTTCGGGGTTCGGAGTGGCCAAAAACATTCAGTACTTC; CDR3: CAGLDGASISGFGVAKNIQYF
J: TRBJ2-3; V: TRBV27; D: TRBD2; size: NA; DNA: TGTGCCAGCAGTTTCGGCGGGGGTTTTGCAGATACGCAGTATTTT; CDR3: CASSFGGGFADTQYF
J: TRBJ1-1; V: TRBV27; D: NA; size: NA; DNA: TGTGCCAGCAGTTACGGGCAGAACACTGAAGCTTTCTTT; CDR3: CASSYGQNTEAFF
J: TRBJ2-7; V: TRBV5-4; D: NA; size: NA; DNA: TGTGCCAGCAGCCCGGGGACTGGCGAGCAGTACTTC; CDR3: CASSPGTGEQYF
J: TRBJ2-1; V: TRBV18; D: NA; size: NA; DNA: TGTGCCAGCTCACCAGGCATCGCCCCAAATGAGCAGTTCTTC; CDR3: CASSPGIAPNEQFF
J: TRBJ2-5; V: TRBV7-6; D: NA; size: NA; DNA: TGTGCCAGCAGCTTAGCGGATCAAGAGACCCAGTACTTC; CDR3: CASSLADQETQYF
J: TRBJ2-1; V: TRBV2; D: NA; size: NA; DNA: TGTGCCAGCAGATCGACCCTGAGCCCTTACAATGAGCAGTTCTTC; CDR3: CASRSTLSPYNEQFF
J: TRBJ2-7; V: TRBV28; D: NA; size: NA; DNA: TGTGCCAGCACACTTTCTCCGGGCTCCTACGAGCAGTACTTC; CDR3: CASTLSPGSYEQYF
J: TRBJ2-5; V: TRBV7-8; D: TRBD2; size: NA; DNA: TGTGCCAGCAGCTTTTCCCGACTAGCGGGGAAAGAGACCCAGTACTTC; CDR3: CASSFSRLAGKETQYF
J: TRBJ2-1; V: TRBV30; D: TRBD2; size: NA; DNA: TGTGCCTGGAGCCAACCGGGGGGATCCTACAATGAGCAGTTCTTC; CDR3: CAWSQPGGSYNEQFF
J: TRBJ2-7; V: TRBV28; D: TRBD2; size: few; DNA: TGTGCCAGCAGTTTGTGGGGGGGCTCCTACGAGCAGTACTTC; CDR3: CASSLWGGSYEQYF
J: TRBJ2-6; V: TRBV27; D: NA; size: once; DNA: TGTGCCAGCAGTTTAATGCGGGGTTCTGGGGCCAACGTCCTGACTTTC; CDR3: CASSLMRGSGANVLTF
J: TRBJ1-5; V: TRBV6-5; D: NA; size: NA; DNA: TGTGCCAGCAGTTACTCGGGCGGGGGCAATCAGCCCCAGCATTTT; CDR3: CASSYSGGGNQPQHF
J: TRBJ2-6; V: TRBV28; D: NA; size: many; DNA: TGTGCCAGCAGTACCCTCAGAGGCTCTGGGGCCAACGTCCTGACTTTC; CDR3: CASSTLRGSGANVLTF
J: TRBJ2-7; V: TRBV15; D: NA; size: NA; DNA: TGTGCCACCAGCAGAGATCGGGACGGATTGTACGAGCAGTACTTC; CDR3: CATSRDRDGLYEQYF
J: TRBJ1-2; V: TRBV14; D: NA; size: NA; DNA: TGTGCCAGCAGCCGAACAGCGAACTATGGCTACACCTTC; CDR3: CASSRTANYGYTF
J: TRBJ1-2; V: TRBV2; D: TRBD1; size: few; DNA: TGTGCCACCACAGGGGGCGCAGGAGGCTACACCTTC; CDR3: CATTGGAGGYTF
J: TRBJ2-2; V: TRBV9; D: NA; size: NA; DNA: TGTGCCAGCAGCGTAGGGGCCAACACCGGGGAGCTGTTTTTT; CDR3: CASSVGANTGELFF
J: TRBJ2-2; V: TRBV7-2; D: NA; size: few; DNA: TGTGCCAGCAGCTTAGCTGGGCCCTCCGGTCCCGGGGAGCTGTTTTTT; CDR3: CASSLAGPSGPGELFF
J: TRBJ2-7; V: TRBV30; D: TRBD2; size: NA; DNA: TGTGCCTGGAGTATAGCGGGTGGTGGGGAGCAGTACTTC; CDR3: CAWSIAGGGEQYF
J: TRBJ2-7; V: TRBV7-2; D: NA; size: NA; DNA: TGTGCCAGCAGCTTAGTTGATGTGACGTTGGGCTCCTACGAGCAGTACTTC; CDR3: CASSLVDVTLGSYEQYF
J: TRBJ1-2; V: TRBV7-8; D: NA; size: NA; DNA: TGTGCCAGCAGCGTGCGCCGATTTAGAAACTATGGCTACACCTTC; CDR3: CASSVRRFRNYGYTF
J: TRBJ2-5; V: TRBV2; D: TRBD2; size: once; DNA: TGTGCCAGCAGCCCCTTGACTAGCGGGGAGCCCCAAGAGACCCAGTACTTC; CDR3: CASSPLTSGEPQETQYF
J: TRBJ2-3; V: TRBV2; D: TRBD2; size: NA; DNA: TGTGCCAGCATCGGGACTAGCGGTGGCACAGATACGCAGTATTTT; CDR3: CASIGTSGGTDTQYF
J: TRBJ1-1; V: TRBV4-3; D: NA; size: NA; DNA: TGCGCCAGCAGCCAAGATCCCCGGAACACTGAAGCTTTCTTT; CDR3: CASSQDPRNTEAFF
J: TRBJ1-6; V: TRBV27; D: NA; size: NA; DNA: TGTGCCAGCAGTTTATCAGGTCGTAGTTTCAATTCACCCCTCCACTTT; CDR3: CASSLSGRSFNSPLHF
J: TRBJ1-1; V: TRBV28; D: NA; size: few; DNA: TGTGCCGGAAGATTACAGGGTAAGCACACTGAAGCTTTCTTT; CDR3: CAGRLQGKHTEAFF
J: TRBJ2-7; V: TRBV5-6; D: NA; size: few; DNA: TGTGCCAGCAGCCACGGGGGACAGACCTACGAGCAGTACTTC; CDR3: CASSHGGQTYEQYF
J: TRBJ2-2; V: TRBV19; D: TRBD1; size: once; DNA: TGTGCCAGTGGAACAGGGGTGGCTTTCGGGGAGCTGTTTTTT; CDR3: CASGTGVAFGELFF
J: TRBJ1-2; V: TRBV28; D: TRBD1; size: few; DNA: TGTGCCAGCAGTACAGGGGGCATATCCTATGGCTACACCTTC; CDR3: CASSTGGISYGYTF
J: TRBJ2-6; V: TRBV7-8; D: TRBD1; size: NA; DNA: TGTGCCAGCAGCGAAGACCGGGACAGTATATTCCTCTCTGGGGCCAACGTCCTGACTTTC; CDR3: CASSEDRDSIFLSGANVLTF
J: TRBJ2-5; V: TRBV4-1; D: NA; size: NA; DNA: TGCTCCAGCAGCCAAGAGGGTAGCCGAGAGACCCAGTACTTC; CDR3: CSSSQEGSRETQYF
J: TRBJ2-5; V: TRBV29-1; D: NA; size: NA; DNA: TGCAGCGTTGTTGGAGGGCCCCCGAAAGAGACCCAGTACTTC; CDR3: CSVVGGPPKETQYF
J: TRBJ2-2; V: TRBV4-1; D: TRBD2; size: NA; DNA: TGCGCCAGCAGCCGCCTTGGGGGGGAAACCGGGGAGCTGTTTTTT; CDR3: CASSRLGGETGELFF
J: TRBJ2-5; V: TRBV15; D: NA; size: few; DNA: TGTGCCACCAGCAGAGCGGCCGGCCAAGAGACCCAGTACTTC; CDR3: CATSRAAGQETQYF
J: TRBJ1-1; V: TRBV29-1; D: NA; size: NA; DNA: TGCAGCGTTGTGCCCGGGGGCGCGGGCACTGAAGCTTTCTTT; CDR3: CSVVPGGAGTEAFF
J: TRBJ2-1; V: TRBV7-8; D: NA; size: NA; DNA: TGTGCCAGCAGCCTAGGCTGGTCGAAGGTAGGGGGTCCGAGCTCCTACAATGAGCAGTTCTTC; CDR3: CASSLGWSKVGGPSSYNEQFF
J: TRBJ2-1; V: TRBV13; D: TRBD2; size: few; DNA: TGTGCCAGCAGCTTTCGACTAGCGGGGGAATACAATGAGCAGTTCTTC; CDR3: CASSFRLAGEYNEQFF
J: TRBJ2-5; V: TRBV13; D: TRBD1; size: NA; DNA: TGTGCCAGCAGGATACAGGGGGCATACCAAGAGACCCAGTACTTC; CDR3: CASRIQGAYQETQYF
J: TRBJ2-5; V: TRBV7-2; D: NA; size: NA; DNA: TGTGCCAGCAGCCAACCTCCCCAAGAGACCCAGTACTTC; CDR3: CASSQPPQETQYF
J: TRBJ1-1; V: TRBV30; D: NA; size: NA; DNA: TGTGCCTGGGCCCCGGGGGGGGACACTGAAGCTTTCTTT; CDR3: CAWAPGGDTEAFF
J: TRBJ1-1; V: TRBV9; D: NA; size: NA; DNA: TGTGCCAGCAGCGTCACGCCCGATATGAACACTGAAGCTTTCTTT; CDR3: CASSVTPDMNTEAFF